This entry concerns a single T cell receptor (beta chain). Other DNA sequences from this sample encode an identical CDR3 as well. The data stem from a study of shared clonotypes between healthy human individuals. Using immunoSEQ multiplex PCR, the repertoire was profiled, and TCRdb retains in-frame clones only, with some absent. The sample carries 2 million or so clones, roughly 95% recorded once. From germline, CDR1 is KGHSH and CDR2 LQKENI. The CDR3 is made up of 15 amino acids. Trimming removed 0 bases from V and 0 bases from J; junction bases left unmatched: 1. The chain employs TRBV18 and TRBJ1-1; the match to TRBD1 covers 7 bases. Sequenced sample: naive CD4+ T cells sorted from blood. Subset given: CD45RA+ positively selected. This sequence originates from a man between 18 and 35 years old in good health. CDR3 DNA sequence: TGTGCCAGCTCACCACCGACAGGGTTGAACACTGAAGCTTTCTTT. As protein: CASSPPTGLNTEAFF.